This T cell receptor beta chain is from a study of response to subunit inactivated influenza vaccine. This clonotype was seen ten or more times. TCRdb called the RT-PCR reads again in MiXCR, with one record for every CDR3 protein. The sample holds 550,000 to 650,000 distinct CDR3 sequences; around 11% are singletons and the top ten take 10%. Sequencing used PBMCs from blood, obtained on the day of vaccination. This clonotype was obtained from a man between 45 and 60 years old who received an inactivated influenza vaccine.

In nucleotides, the CDR3 is TGCAGTGCTAGAGATGATGCAGGGGGCCATTTTAACTATGGCTACACCTTC. Protein sequence: CSARDDAGGHFNYGYTF. V is TRBV20-1 and J is TRBJ1-2, with 8 positions matching TRBD1. Germline CDR1 DFQATT, CDR2 SNEGSKA (reference sequence). Trimming took 0 bases from V and 1 from J; bases not matched to a gene: 10. There are 17 residues in the CDR3.